These 12 T cell receptor beta chains were all obtained from the same sample, sequenced in a study of cytomegalovirus exposure and HLA in healthy donors (dated 2017 in TCRdb). Preparation of the library involved the immunoSEQ multiplex PCR assay. For the multiplex PCR, a mixture combining 60 forward primers for TCR Vbeta segments and 13 reverse primers for TCR Jbeta segments was used. TCRdb provides this immuneACCESS table in a form limited to in-frame rearrangements. Some clones are lacking; in checked studies, under half of them reflect an unresolved V gene, and why the rest are absent is not known. In this sample the table shows approximately 150,000 clones, over 75% of which occur a single time. About 1.8% of the sample belongs to the ten largest clones. Sequenced material: PBMCs. These receptors were obtained from a young woman in good health and CMV-seronegative.

V is TRBV7-8 and J is TRBJ1-2; 8 nucleotides agree with TRBD1. The CDR3 extends over 16 amino acids. Per the germline V gene, CDR1 is SGHVS and CDR2 is FQNEAQ. V was pared by 4 bases and J by 10 bases, with 17 bases of the junction left unmatched. The CDR3 sequence: CASSSGTGFLSSAYTF. CDR3 nucleotides: TGTGCCAGCAGCTCGGGGACAGGATTTTTGTCCTCTGCCTACACCTTC.

The chain recombines TRBV27 with TRBJ2-7, with D possibly matching TRBD2 (5 bases). CDR3 length equals 13 residues. Between the trimmed V and J ends, which lost 6 bases and 2 bases, there was a span of 11 bases. CDR1 is MNHEY and CDR2 is SMNVEV in the germline V gene (reference sequence). The CDR3 sequence: CASSRLGTYEQYF. CDR3 DNA sequence: TGTGCCAGCAGCCGACTCGGGACCTACGAGCAGTACTTC.

This chain joins TRBV29-1 and TRBJ2-3; D is undetermined. The ends were cut back, 0 bases at V and 4 bases at J, with 11 bases in the middle. The CDR3 has 14 amino acids. Per germline, CDR1 SQVTM and CDR2 ANQGSEA. As DNA, the CDR3 is TGCAGCGTTGAAGACCGGGTCGATGCAGATACGCAGTATTTT. Translated, it gives CSVEDRVDADTQYF.

This chain links TRBV5-4 with TRBJ2-3; D may be TRBD2 (6 bases). The CDR3 is 16 residues long. V shed 4 bases and J shed 8 bases, with 23 bases lying between them. The germline gives CDR1 SGHNT, CDR2 YYREEE (reference sequence). The CDR3 bases are TGTGCCAGCAGCCTGCCAGTGGGGGGAAGTCATGGTACGCAGTATTTT. Its protein product is CASSLPVGGSHGTQYF.

The V and J genes are TRBV10-3 and TRBJ1-6; D remains unclear. The CDR3 has 15 amino acids. Germline V gives CDR1 ENHRY, CDR2 SYGVKD. Trimming removed 3 bases at V and 10 bases at J, with 16 bases between. The CDR3 loop reads CAISDGVSGRSPLHF. In DNA, the CDR3 is TGTGCCATCAGTGATGGAGTATCCGGGAGGTCACCCCTCCACTTT.

The CDR3 DNA sequence: TGTGCCAGCAGCTTGGAGGGGACAGGGCTGACGAACACTGAAGCTTTCTTT. This translates into CASSLEGTGLTNTEAFF. The chain joins TRBV5-5 to TRBJ1-1; 9 bases are shared with TRBD1. V lost 0 bases to trimming and J lost 1 base; unmatched junction nucleotides: 7. Germline V gene lookup returns CDR1 SGHKS and CDR2 YYEKEE (reference sequence). The CDR3 is made up of 17 amino acids.

The chain is built from TRBV20-1 and TRBJ2-7, with a weak D call TRBD2 (6 bases). The V end lost 3 bases, the J end lost 3 bases, and 6 bases lay between the germline ends. The CDR3 length is 11 residues. Germline CDR1 reads DFQATT; CDR2 reads SNEGSKA (reference sequence). The CDR3 loop is CSARGGYEQYF. CDR3 bases: TGCAGTGCTAGGGGAGGCTACGAGCAGTACTTC.

The chain links TRBV6-5 to TRBJ1-1, with 8 bases identical to TRBD1. Trimming took 2 bases from V and 1 from J; bases not matched to a gene: 3. Germline V gene sequence: CDR1 MNHEY, CDR2 SVGAGI. The CDR3 loop spans 15 amino acids. The CDR3 sequence is CASSYQGAQNTEAFF. CDR3 sequence (DNA): TGTGCCAGCAGTTACCAGGGGGCACAGAACACTGAAGCTTTCTTT.

The rearrangement joins TRBV7-9 to TRBJ1-4, with a tentative D call TRBD1 (5 bases). Germline loops: CDR1 SEHNR, CDR2 FQNEAQ (reference sequence). There are 14 residues in the CDR3. The V end lost 0 bases, the J end lost 7 bases, and 9 bases lay between the germline ends. DNA of the CDR3: TGTGCCAGCAGCTTAGCATTCGGGGGTGAAAAACTGTTTTTT. This sequence encodes CASSLAFGGEKLFF.

CDR3 sequence (DNA): TGTGCCAGCAGTTTCGGACAGGGGGACTATGGCTACACCTTC. Translation: CASSFGQGDYGYTF. V usage is TRBV27 and J usage is TRBJ1-2; 10 nucleotides match TRBD1. The junction had 1 base not matched to a gene; V was cut back by 3 bases and J by 3 bases. Germline CDR1 reads MNHEY; CDR2 reads SMNVEV (reference sequence). The CDR3 length is 14 residues.

The chain has TRBV2 and TRBJ1-5, with D perhaps matching TRBD1 (6 bases). Germline V gives CDR1 SNHLY, CDR2 FYNNEI. The CDR3 sequence is 13 residues long. CDR3 in amino acids: CAISGGGNQPQHF. The CDR3 DNA is TGTGCGATCAGCGGGGGCGGGAATCAGCCCCAGCATTTT.

The rearrangement uses TRBV6-5 and TRBJ2-1; 11 nucleotides match TRBD1. V lost 2 bases to trimming and J lost 3 bases; unmatched junction nucleotides: 3. Germline CDR1 and CDR2: MNHEY and SVGAGI. The CDR3 is 16 amino acids. The CDR3 DNA reads as TGTGCCAGCAGTTACGCCGGGACAGGGGGCTACAATGAGCAGTTCTTC. This encodes CASSYAGTGGYNEQFF.